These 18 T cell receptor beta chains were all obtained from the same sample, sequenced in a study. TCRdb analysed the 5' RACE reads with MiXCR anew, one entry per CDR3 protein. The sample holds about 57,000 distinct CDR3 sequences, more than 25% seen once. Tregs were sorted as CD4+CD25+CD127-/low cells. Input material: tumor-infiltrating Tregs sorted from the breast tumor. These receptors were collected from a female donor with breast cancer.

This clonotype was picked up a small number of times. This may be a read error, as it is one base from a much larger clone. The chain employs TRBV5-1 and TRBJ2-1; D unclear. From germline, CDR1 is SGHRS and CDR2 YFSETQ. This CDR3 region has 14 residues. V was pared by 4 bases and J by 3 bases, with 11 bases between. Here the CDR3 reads CASSAALYYNEQFF. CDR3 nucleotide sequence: TGCGCCAGCAGCGCCGCTCTCTACTACAATGAGCAGTTCTTC.

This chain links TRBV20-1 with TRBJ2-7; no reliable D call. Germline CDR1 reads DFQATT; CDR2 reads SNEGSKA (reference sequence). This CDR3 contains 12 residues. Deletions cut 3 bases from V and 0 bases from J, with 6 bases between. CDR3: CSASKPSYEQYF. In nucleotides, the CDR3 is TGCAGTGCTAGTAAACCCTCCTACGAGCAGTACTTC.

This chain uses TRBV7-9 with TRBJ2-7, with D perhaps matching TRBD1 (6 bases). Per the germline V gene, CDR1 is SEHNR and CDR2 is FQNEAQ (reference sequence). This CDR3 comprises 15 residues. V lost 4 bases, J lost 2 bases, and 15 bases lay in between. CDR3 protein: CASSCIGQITYEQYF. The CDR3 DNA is TGTGCCAGCAGCTGCATCGGACAGATAACCTACGAGCAGTACTTC.

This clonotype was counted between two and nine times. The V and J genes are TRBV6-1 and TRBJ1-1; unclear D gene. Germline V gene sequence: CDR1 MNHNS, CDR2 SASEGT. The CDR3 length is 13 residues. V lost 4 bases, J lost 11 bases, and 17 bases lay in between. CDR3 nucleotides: TGTGCCAGCAGTGTAGAAAGGGCCCATGCGGCTTTCTTT. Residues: CASSVERAHAAFF.

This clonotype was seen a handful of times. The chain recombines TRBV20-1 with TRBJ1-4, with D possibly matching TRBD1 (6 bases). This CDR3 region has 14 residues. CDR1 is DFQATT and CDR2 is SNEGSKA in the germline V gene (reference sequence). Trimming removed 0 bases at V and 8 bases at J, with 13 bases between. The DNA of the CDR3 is TGCAGTGCTAGAGATGTCAGGGGCGGAGAAAAACTGTTTTTT. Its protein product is CSARDVRGGEKLFF.

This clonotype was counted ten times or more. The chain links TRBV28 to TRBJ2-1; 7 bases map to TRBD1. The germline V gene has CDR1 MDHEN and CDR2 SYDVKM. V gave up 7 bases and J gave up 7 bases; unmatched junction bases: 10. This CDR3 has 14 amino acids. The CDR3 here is CASTAGDRLNEQFF. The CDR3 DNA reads TGTGCCAGCACCGCAGGGGACAGACTAAATGAGCAGTTCTTC.

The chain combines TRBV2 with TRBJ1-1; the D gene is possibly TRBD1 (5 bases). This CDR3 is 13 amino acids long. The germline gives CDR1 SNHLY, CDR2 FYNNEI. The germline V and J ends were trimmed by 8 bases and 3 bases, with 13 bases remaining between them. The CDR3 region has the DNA TGTGCCAGCTCCCGGGGCAGGGACACTGAAGCTTTCTTT. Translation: CASSRGRDTEAFF. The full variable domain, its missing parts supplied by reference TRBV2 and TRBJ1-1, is EPEVTQTPSHQVTQMGQEVILRCVPISNHLYFYWYRQILGQKVEFLVSFYNNEISEKSEIFDDQFSVERPDGSNFTLKIRSTKLEDSAMYFCASSRGRDTEAFFGQGTRLTVV.

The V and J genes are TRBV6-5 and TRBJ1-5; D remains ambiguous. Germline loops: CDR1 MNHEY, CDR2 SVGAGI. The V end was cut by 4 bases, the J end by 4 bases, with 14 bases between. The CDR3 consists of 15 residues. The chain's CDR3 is CASSCSMDPNQPQHF. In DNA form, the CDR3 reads TGTGCCAGCAGTTGCTCGATGGATCCTAATCAGCCCCAGCATTTT.

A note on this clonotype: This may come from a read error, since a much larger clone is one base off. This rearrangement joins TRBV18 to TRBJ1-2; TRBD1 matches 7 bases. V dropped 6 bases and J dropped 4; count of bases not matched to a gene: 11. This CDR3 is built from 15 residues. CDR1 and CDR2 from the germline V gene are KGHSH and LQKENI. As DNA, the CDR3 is TGTGCCAGCTCGCCTGAGGGGGCAGATTCCTATGGCTACACCTTC. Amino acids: CASSPEGADSYGYTF.

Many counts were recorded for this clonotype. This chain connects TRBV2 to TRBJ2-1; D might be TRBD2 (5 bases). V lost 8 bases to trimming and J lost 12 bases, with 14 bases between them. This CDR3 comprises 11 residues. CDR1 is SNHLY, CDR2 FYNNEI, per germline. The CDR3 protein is CASGNSEMQFF. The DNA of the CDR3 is TGTGCCAGCGGTAATAGCGAGATGCAGTTCTTC.

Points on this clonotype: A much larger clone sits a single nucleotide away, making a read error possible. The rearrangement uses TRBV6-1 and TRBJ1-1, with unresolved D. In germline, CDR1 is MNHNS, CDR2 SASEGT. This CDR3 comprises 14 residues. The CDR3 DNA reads TGTACCAGCAGTCCGACCTGGGAAGTCCCTGGGGCTTTCTTT. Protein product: CTSSPTWEVPGAFF.

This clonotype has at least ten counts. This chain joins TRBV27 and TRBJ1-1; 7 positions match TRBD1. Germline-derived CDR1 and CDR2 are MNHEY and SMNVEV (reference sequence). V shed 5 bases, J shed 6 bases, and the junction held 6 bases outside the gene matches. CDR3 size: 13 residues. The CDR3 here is CASSLYRGAEAFF. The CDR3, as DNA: TGTGCCAGCAGTCTTTACAGGGGCGCTGAAGCTTTCTTT.

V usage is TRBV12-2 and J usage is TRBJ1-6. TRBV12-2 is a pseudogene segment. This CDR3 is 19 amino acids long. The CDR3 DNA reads TGTGCACGTCGCCGGGGAGAGTTTCAGTTCAGCTCCTATAATTCACCCCTCCACTTT. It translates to CARRRGEFQFSSYNSPLHF.

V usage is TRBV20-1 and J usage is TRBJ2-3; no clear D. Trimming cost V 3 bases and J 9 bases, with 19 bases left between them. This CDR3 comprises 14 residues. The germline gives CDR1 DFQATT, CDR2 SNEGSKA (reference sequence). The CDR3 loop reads CSASPGWASATQYF. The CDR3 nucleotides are TGCAGTGCTAGCCCCGGATGGGCCTCGGCCACGCAGTATTTT.

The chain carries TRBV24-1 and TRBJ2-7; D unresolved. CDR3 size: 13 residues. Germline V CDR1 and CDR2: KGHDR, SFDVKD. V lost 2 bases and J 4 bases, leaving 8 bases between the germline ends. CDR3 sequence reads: CATSDWRGYEQYF. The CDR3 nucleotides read TGTGCCACCAGTGATTGGCGCGGTTACGAGCAGTACTTC.

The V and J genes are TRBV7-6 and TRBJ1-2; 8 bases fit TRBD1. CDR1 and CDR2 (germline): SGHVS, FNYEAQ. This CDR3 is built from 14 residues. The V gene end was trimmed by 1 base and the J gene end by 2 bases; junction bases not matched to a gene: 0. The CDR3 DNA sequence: TGTGCCAGCAGCTTAGGGGACAGGAACTATGGCTACACCTTC. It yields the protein CASSLGDRNYGYTF.

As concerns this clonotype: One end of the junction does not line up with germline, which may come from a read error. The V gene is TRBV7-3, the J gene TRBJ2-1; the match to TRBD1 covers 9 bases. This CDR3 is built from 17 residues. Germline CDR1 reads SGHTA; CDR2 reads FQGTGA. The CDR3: CASSLIPGQGGGSQQLF. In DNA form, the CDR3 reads TGTGCCAGCAGCTTAATCCCGGGACAGGGTGGCGGGAGCCAGCAGCTCTTC.

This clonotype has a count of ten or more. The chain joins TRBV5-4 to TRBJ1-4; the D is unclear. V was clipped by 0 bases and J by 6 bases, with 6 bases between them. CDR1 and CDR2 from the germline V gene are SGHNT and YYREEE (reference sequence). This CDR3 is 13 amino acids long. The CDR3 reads CASSLGADEKLFF. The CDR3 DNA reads TGTGCCAGCAGCTTGGGTGCGGATGAAAAACTGTTTTTT. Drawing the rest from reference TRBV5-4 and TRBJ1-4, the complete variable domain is ETGVTQSPTHLIKTRGQQVTLRCSSQSGHNTVSWYQQALGQGPQFIFQYYREEENGRGNFPPRFSGLQFPNYSSELNVNALELDDSALYLCASSLGADEKLFFGSGTQLSVL.